The source of this T cell receptor (beta chain) is a study of low-dose radiotherapy and immunotherapy resistance in tumors. The CDR3 has 16 amino acids. Germline CDR1 reads SGHRS; CDR2 reads YFSETQ. The V end was cut by 4 bases, the J end by 8 bases, with 22 bases between. Described time point: before trial treatment. The donors, trial participants, received nivolumab, ipilimumab, aspirin, low-dose cyclophosphamide and low-dose radiotherapy. This clonotype was recorded a few times. Alpha and beta chains were covered, as first-strand cDNA relied on TRAV- and TRBV-specific primers. For amplifying TCRs, the PCR ran for 20 to 25 cycles with Phusion, which was used together with a constant-region primer and the adapter on the V primers. TCRdb reprocessed the reads with MiXCR, giving one entry per CDR3 protein. The data hold 70,000 to 95,000 distinct CDR3 sequences, with roughly a sixth observed a single time.

This specimen was PBMCs, taken before treatment. The genes are TRBV5-1 and TRBJ2-1; D might be TRBD1 or TRBD2, each matching 5 bases. The origin of this receptor is a male donor with prostate cancer. The CDR3 DNA follows: TGCGCCAGCAGCGCCGGTTCGGGACGAGGGGTGGATGAGCAGTTCTTC. Amino acid sequence: CASSAGSGRGVDEQFF.